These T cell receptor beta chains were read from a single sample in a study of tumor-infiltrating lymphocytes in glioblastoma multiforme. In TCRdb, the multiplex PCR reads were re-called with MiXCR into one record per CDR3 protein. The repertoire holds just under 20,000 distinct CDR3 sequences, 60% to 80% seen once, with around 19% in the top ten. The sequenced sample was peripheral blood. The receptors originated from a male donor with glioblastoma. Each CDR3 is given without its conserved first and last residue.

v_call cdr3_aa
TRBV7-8 AGSPLLGGTEKLF
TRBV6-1 ASTPLGTGSSYEQY
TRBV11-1 AGSLERPNTRELF
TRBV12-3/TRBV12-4 ARSVANEQF
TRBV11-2 AGTLSFGQGLAVNTGELF
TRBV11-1 ASSFKVAGRSYSEQF
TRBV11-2 ASSASGQETQY
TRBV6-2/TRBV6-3 AISSKRDFQISYEQY
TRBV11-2 ATKTSPASGTQC
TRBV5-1 ASSLGLAGVSGELF
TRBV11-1 ANSAPNPGELF
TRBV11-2 ASTLTMGGTDTQY
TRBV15 ATSRDMNIQY
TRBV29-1 IVEPRDRGYEQY
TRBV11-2 ASSLGGRRSLPI
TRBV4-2 ASSQAGLLDTQY
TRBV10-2 ASSGTGGVTDTQY
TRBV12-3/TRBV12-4 ASSFQRKAF
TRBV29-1 SVQGLGGYEQY
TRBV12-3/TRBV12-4 TSSFGGGVHYGYT
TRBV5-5 ASSSGGLAGKSGWETQY
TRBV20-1 SARGTGGKDTQY
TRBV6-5 ASRPGSSSYNEQF
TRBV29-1 SVVGDKGSYEQY
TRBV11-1 ASSLERPNTGGLF
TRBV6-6 ASRGTDTYGYT
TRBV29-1 SVEASNYGYT
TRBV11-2 ASSLDFMFEAF
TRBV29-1 SGGWGGETQY
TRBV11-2 ASGSVIDEKLF
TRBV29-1 SVAVSYNEKF
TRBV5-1 ASGLGVGGLDEQF
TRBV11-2 ASSVSGSLSDTQY
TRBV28 ATSGGGTDTQY
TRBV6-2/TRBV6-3 ASSYDQGEPQETQY
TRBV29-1 SVGGGDDTQY
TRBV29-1 SMIGGRGNTEAF
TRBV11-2 ATSPLLQWADTRY
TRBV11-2 ASSSVWGTLGTQY
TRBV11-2 ASSLDSPYGYT
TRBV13 ASSLGTQETQY
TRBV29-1 SVEVQGNTEAF
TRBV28 ASSLGTVLYGYT
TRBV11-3 ASSLEITSGYNEQF
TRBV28 ASSVGQGWYEQY
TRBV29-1 SVVGRGGTGELF